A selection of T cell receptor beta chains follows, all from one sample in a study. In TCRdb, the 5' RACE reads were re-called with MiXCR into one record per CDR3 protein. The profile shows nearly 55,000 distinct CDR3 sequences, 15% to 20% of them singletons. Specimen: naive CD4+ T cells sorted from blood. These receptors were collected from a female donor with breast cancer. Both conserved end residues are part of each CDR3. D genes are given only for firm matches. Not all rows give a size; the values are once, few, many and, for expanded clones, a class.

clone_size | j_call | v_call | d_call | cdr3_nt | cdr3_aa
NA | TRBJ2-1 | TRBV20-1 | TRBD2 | TGCAGTGCTAGAGATCGGCGACTAGCGGCCAATGAGCAGTTCTTC | CSARDRRLAANEQFF
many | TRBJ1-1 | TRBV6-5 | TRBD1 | TGTGCCAGCAGACCCGGACAGGGAGGGAACACTGAAGCTTTCTTT | CASRPGQGGNTEAFF
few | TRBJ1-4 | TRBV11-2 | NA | TGTGCCAGCAGCTTAGGGAGAGACAGGCCGACATTTAATGAAAAACTGTTTTTT | CASSLGRDRPTFNEKLFF
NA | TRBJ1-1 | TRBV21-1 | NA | TGTGCCAGCAGCAAAGAGCGGGGAACATGGCCGACCCTGAATCTGGACACTGAAGCTTTCTTT | CASSKERGTWPTLNLDTEAFF
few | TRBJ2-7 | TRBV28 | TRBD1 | TGTGCCAGCAGTCCACAGGACAGGGGGCCAAAAGAGCAGTACTTC | CASSPQDRGPKEQYF
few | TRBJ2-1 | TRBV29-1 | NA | TGCAGCGTTGGACGTTCTAAGAATGAGCAGTTCTTC | CSVGRSKNEQFF
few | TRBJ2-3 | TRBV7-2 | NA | TGTGCCAGCAGCGACCACCCCCTGAAAACTAGCACAGATACGCAGTATTTT | CASSDHPLKTSTDTQYF
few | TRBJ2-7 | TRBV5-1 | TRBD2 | TGCGCCAGCACTCTTAGCGGGAGCTCCTACGAGCAGTACTTC | CASTLSGSSYEQYF
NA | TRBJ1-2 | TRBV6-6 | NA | TGTGCCAGCAGTTACTCTTCCGCCTTTTTATTCACCTTC | CASSYSSAFLFTF
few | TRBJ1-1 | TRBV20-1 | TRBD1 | TGCAGTGCGGGGGGGACAGGGCACCGGGTTTTCTTT | CSAGGTGHRVFF
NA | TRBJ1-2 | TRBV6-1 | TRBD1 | TGTGCCAGCAGTCCCGTACAGGGGTCTGGCTACACCTTC | CASSPVQGSGYTF
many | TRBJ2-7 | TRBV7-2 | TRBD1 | TGTGCCAGCAGCCGGGACAGGGTCTCCGAGCAGTACTTC | CASSRDRVSEQYF
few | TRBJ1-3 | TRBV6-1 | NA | TGTGCCAGCAGTGATCCACAGGGTGTTTCCCGAAACACCATATATTTT | CASSDPQGVSRNTIYF
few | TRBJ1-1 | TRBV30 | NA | TGTGCCTGGAGTAAGGGGAGGGGTGAAGCTTTCTTT | CAWSKGRGEAFF
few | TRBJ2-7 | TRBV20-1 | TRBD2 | TGCAGCACTAGCGGACCTTCCTACGAGCAGTACTTC | CSTSGPSYEQYF
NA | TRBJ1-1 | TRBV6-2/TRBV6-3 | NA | TGTGCCAGCAGTTACTCTCGCGGAGGGGTCGCTGAAGCTTTCTTT | CASSYSRGGVAEAFF
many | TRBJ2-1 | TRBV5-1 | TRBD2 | TGCGCCAGCTCCCTCCTGGGGGGGTACAATGAGCAGTTCTTC | CASSLLGGYNEQFF
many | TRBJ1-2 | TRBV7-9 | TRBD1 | TGTGCCAGCAGCCGAGTCAGGGGGCAGGATGGCTACACCTTC | CASSRVRGQDGYTF
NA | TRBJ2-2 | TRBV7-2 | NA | TGTGCCAGCAGCGGCAGAAGGCCATCCAACGGGGAGCTGTTTTTT | CASSGRRPSNGELFF
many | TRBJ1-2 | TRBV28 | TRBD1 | TGTGCCAGCAGTCATCCCGGGACAGGGGCAATAGGCTACACCTTC | CASSHPGTGAIGYTF
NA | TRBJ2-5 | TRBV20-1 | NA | TGCAGTGCTAGAGATTCGGGCGGGGCCCCGCAGGTGGAGACCCAGTACTTC | CSARDSGGAPQVETQYF
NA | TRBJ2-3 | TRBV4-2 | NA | TGTGCCAGCAGCCAAGACCAGGGAGATACGCAGTATTTT | CASSQDQGDTQYF
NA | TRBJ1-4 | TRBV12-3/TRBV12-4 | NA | TGTGCCAGCAGACGATCAGGGGCGGAAAAACTGTTTTTT | CASRRSGAEKLFF
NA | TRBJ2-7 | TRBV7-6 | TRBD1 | TGTGCCAGCAGCTACAGAACCGGGACAGGGGTCGAGCAGTACTTC | CASSYRTGTGVEQYF
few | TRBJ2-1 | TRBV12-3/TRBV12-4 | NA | TGTGCCATCGCCTGGCAGGGAAGCAGCAATGAGCAGTTCTTC | CAIAWQGSSNEQFF
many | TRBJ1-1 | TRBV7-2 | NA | TGTGCCAGCAGCCGGCAGGGGATTGAAGCTTTCTTT | CASSRQGIEAFF
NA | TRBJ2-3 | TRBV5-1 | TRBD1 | TGCGCCAGCAGCACCCTACGTACAGGGGGACGCTCAGATACGCAGTATTTT | CASSTLRTGGRSDTQYF
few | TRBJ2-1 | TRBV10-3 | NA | TGTGCCATCAGTGAGACTAGCCTCCTTGAGCAGTTCTTC | CAISETSLLEQFF
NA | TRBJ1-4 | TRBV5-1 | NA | TGCGCCAGCAGCTTGGGGAACTTGATTAATGAAAAACTGTTTTTT | CASSLGNLINEKLFF
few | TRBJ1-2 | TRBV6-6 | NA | TGTGCCAGCAGCTCTCAGGGAAACTATGGCTACACCTTC | CASSSQGNYGYTF
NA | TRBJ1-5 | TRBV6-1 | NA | TGTGCCAGCAGTGTTGAGGGGCCCCAGCATTTT | CASSVEGPQHF
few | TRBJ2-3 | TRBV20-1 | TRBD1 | TGCAGTGCCAGGGACAGAAACACAGATACGCAGTATTTT | CSARDRNTDTQYF
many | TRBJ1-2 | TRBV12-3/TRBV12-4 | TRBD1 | TGTGCCAGCAGCTCAAACAGGGGGCGCGGCTACACCTTC | CASSSNRGRGYTF
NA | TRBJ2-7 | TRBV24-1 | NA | TGTGCCACCAGTCTACCGAGCTCCTACGAGCAGTACTTC | CATSLPSSYEQYF
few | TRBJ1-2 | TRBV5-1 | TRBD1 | TGCGCCAGCAGCCCGTCGGGACAGAACTATGGCTACACCTTC | CASSPSGQNYGYTF
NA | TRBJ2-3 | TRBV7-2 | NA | TGTGCCAGCAGCCAAGCTGTCGATACGCAGTATTTT | CASSQAVDTQYF
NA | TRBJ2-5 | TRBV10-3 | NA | TGTGCCATCAATGCCGACAGAAAAGAGACCCAGTACTTC | CAINADRKETQYF
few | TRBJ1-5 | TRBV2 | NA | TGTGCCAGCAGTCAAGAAGGGCCCCAGCATTTT | CASSQEGPQHF
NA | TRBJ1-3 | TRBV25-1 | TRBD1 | TGTGCCAGCAGTGACCTCGACAGGGCTGGAAACACCATATATTTT | CASSDLDRAGNTIYF
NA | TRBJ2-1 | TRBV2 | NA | TGTGCCAGCAGCCTCGAAGGGCTGACTGAGCAGTTCTTC | CASSLEGLTEQFF
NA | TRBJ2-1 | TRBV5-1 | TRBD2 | TGCGCCAGCAGCTTGACTCTAGCGGGAGGAGGCTCCTACAATGAGCAGTTCTTC | CASSLTLAGGGSYNEQFF
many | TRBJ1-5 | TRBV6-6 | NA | TGTGCCACGGCCCCGGAACCGGGACACTATAGCAATCAGCCCCAGCATTTT | CATAPEPGHYSNQPQHF